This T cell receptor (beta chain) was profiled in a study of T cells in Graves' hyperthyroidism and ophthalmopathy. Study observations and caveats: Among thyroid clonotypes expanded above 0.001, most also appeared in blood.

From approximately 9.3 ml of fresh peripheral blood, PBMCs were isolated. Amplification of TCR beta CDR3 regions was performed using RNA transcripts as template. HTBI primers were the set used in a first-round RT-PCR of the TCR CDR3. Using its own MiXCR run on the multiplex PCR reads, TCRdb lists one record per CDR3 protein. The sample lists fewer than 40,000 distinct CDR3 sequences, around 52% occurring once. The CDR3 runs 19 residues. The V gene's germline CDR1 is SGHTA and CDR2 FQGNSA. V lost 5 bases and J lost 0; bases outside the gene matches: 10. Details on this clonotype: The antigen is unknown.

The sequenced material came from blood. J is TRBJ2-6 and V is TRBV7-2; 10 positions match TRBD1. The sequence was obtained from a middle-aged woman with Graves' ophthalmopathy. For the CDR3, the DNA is TGTGCCAGCAGCCCTCACGTGACAGGGGGCAGCTCTGGGGCCAACGTCCTGACTTTC. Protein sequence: CASSPHVTGGSSGANVLTF.